Listed below are T cell receptor beta chains from one sample, sequenced in a study of cytomegalovirus exposure and HLA in healthy donors. Repertoires were generated with immunoSEQ multiplex PCR, while TCRdb's copy carries only in-frame clones and drops some. The table lists 250,000 to 350,000 clones, about nine tenths of them singletons. Sequenced material: PBMCs. The source of these receptors is a man aged 40-50 years in good health and CMV-seropositive. CDR3s include the opening cysteine and the closing phenylalanine or tryptophan. A D gene is named only where the DNA matches it firmly. Clone size is not always given. Where it is, it says once, few, many or a class for expanded clones.

j_gene,abundance,d_gene,v_gene,CDR3aa,CDR3nt
TRBJ2-7,-,-,TRBV10-1,CASSESATYEQYF,TGCGCCAGCAGTGAGTCAGCGACCTACGAGCAGTACTTC
TRBJ1-2,-,-,TRBV5-6,CASSLMGRGYGYTF,TGTGCCAGCAGCTTGATGGGGAGGGGCTATGGCTACACCTTC
TRBJ2-7,-,TRBD2,TRBV11-2,CASSPGLGGTYEQYF,TGTGCCAGCAGTCCGGGACTAGGGGGGACCTACGAGCAGTACTTC
TRBJ2-7,few,-,TRBV4-1,CASSRLGESYEQYF,TGCGCCAGCAGCCGACTAGGGGAATCCTACGAGCAGTACTTC
TRBJ2-7,-,-,TRBV7-9,CSSSFDTLEQYF,TGTTCCAGCAGCTTCGACACCCTCGAGCAGTACTTC
TRBJ1-4,-,-,TRBV28,CASHSLGRSNEKLFF,TGTGCCAGCCACAGTTTAGGCAGGTCTAATGAAAAACTGTTTTTT
TRBJ2-1,once,TRBD2,TRBV2,CASSSASGSFVQFF,TGTGCCAGCAGTTCGGCTAGCGGGAGCTTCGTGCAGTTCTTC
TRBJ1-1,-,-,TRBV13,CASSLSRQGGSEAFF,TGTGCCAGCAGCTTAAGCCGGCAGGGTGGGTCTGAAGCTTTCTTT
TRBJ1-4,few,TRBD1,TRBV11-2,CASSSVTGGREKLFF,TGTGCCAGCAGCTCGGTGACAGGGGGCCGGGAAAAACTGTTTTTT
TRBJ1-1,-,-,TRBV2,CASRAGGGWLRRTEAFF,TGTGCCAGCAGGGCCGGGGGAGGGTGGCTTCGTCGGACTGAAGCTTTCTTT
TRBJ2-1,-,TRBD2,TRBV4-2,CASSQPTLAGAYNEQFF,TGTGCCAGCAGCCAACCAACACTAGCGGGAGCCTACAATGAGCAGTTCTTC
TRBJ2-1,-,-,TRBV11-2,CASSFINEQFF,TGTGCCAGCAGCTTTATAAATGAGCAGTTCTTC
TRBJ2-7,-,-,TRBV5-1,CASSLDTSYEQYF,TGCGCCAGCAGCTTGGACACGTCCTACGAGCAGTACTTC
TRBJ1-5,-,TRBD1,TRBV5-1,CASSLGQGAGNQPQHF,TGCGCCAGCAGCTTGGGACAGGGGGCGGGCAATCAGCCCCAGCATTTT
TRBJ2-7,-,TRBD2,TRBV4-2,CASSLGTSGRGRNEQYF,TGTGCCAGCAGCCTCGGGACTAGCGGGAGAGGAAGGAACGAGCAGTACTTC
TRBJ1-1,-,-,TRBV7-2,CASSLSLNEAAFF,TGTGCCAGCAGCTTAAGCCTGAACGAAGCGGCTTTCTTT
TRBJ1-5,once,-,TRBV19,CASRRGIEQPQHF,TGTGCCAGTAGACGGGGGATAGAACAGCCCCAGCATTTT
TRBJ1-2,-,-,TRBV9,CASSTRGGGSYGYTF,TGTGCCAGCAGCACACGAGGGGGGGGAAGCTATGGCTACACCTTC
TRBJ1-1,-,-,TRBV27,CASSLWGQTNTEAFF,TGTGCCAGCAGTTTATGGGGGCAAACGAACACTGAAGCTTTCTTT
TRBJ2-1,few,-,TRBV27,CASSHYNEQFF,TGTGCCAGCAGTCACTACAATGAGCAGTTCTTC
TRBJ1-1,few,TRBD1,TRBV5-1,CASSLGDREAFF,TGCGCCAGCAGCTTGGGGGACAGGGAAGCTTTCTTT
TRBJ1-2,-,-,TRBV25-1,CASSEYNGYTF,TGTGCCAGCAGTGAATATAATGGCTACACCTTC
TRBJ2-1,once,-,TRBV19,CASSRQESSYNEQFF,TGTGCCAGTTCGAGACAGGAGAGCTCCTACAATGAGCAGTTCTTC
TRBJ2-1,-,TRBD1,TRBV28,CASSFLSKQGNEQFF,TGTGCCAGCAGTTTCTTGAGTAAACAGGGGAATGAGCAGTTCTTC
TRBJ2-1,-,TRBD2,TRBV7-2,CASSYARTSAYNEQFF,TGTGCCAGCAGTTATGCCAGGACTAGCGCCTACAATGAGCAGTTCTTC
TRBJ2-7,-,-,TRBV27,CASSLGPSYEQYF,TGTGCCAGCAGTTTAGGGCCATCCTACGAGCAGTACTTC
TRBJ2-5,-,TRBD2,TRBV28,CASRRLAGDQETQYF,TGTGCCAGCCGCCGACTAGCGGGAGACCAAGAGACCCAGTACTTC
TRBJ1-1,-,-,TRBV19,CASSIDWWASDTEAFF,TGTGCCAGTAGTATAGATTGGTGGGCGTCGGACACTGAAGCTTTCTTT
TRBJ2-7,few,-,TRBV30,CAWSPPGGLPYEQYF,TGTGCCTGGAGTCCCCCCGGCGGACTACCCTACGAGCAGTACTTC
TRBJ2-3,-,TRBD2,TRBV7-9,CASRGTSGRTDTQYF,TGTGCCAGCAGGGGAACTAGCGGTCGCACAGATACGCAGTATTTT
TRBJ2-7,-,TRBD1,TRBV6-5,CASSYSNRGVGGEQYF,TGTGCCAGCAGTTACTCAAACAGGGGGGTAGGAGGAGAGCAGTACTTC
TRBJ1-3,few,TRBD1,TRBV5-4,CASSAGQGYGNTIYF,TGTGCCAGCAGCGCGGGACAGGGATATGGAAACACCATATATTTT
TRBJ2-1,-,TRBD2,TRBV9,CASSVATSGSNEQFF,TGTGCCAGCAGCGTAGCGACTAGCGGGAGTAATGAGCAGTTCTTC
TRBJ2-3,-,-,TRBV7-9,CASSFGWADPDTQYF,TGTGCCAGCAGTTTTGGGTGGGCAGATCCAGATACGCAGTATTTT
TRBJ2-3,-,-,TRBV21-1,CASSKGGLAGGPSTDTQYF,TGTGCCAGCAGCAAAGGAGGTCTAGCGGGAGGGCCAAGCACAGATACGCAGTATTTT
TRBJ2-1,once,-,TRBV6-6,CASTPGTNTYNEQFF,TGTGCCAGCACCCCCGGGACAAATACCTACAATGAGCAGTTCTTC
TRBJ2-1,-,TRBD2,TRBV7-9,CASRGLVREQFF,TGTGCCAGCAGGGGACTAGTCCGTGAGCAGTTCTTC
TRBJ1-3,-,-,TRBV2,CASSFRDNGAGNTIYF,TGTGCCAGCAGTTTCCGGGACAACGGAGCTGGAAACACCATATATTTT
TRBJ1-1,-,-,TRBV7-8,CASSRQGITEAFF,TGTGCCAGCAGCCGCCAGGGGATAACTGAAGCTTTCTTT
TRBJ2-5,-,-,TRBV7-6,CASSPLPGRETQYF,TGTGCCAGCAGCCCACTCCCAGGTCGAGAGACCCAGTACTTC
TRBJ2-7,once,TRBD1,TRBV19,CASSIRTGGSYEQYF,TGTGCCAGTAGTATCCGGACAGGGGGCAGCTACGAGCAGTACTTC
TRBJ1-1,-,TRBD1,TRBV28,CASSAPGGNTEAFF,TGTGCCAGCAGTGCCCCAGGGGGGAACACTGAAGCTTTCTTT
TRBJ2-7,few,TRBD1,TRBV5-4,CASSAGQVTYEQYF,TGTGCCAGCAGCGCGGGACAGGTAACCTACGAGCAGTACTTC
TRBJ1-1,-,-,TRBV30,CAWSVLGERRNTEAFF,TGTGCCTGGAGTGTGCTGGGTGAACGGAGGAACACTGAAGCTTTCTTT
TRBJ2-2,-,TRBD2,TRBV29-1,CSVEDRTSGRGVFF,TGCAGCGTTGAAGACCGGACTAGCGGGAGGGGGGTGTTTTTT
TRBJ2-1,-,-,TRBV9,CASCEGTTNDEQFF,TGTGCCAGCTGCGAGGGGACAACTAACGATGAGCAGTTCTTC
TRBJ2-5,-,-,TRBV28,CASSLSNRLEETQYF,TGTGCCAGCAGTTTATCCAACAGGTTGGAGGAGACCCAGTACTTC